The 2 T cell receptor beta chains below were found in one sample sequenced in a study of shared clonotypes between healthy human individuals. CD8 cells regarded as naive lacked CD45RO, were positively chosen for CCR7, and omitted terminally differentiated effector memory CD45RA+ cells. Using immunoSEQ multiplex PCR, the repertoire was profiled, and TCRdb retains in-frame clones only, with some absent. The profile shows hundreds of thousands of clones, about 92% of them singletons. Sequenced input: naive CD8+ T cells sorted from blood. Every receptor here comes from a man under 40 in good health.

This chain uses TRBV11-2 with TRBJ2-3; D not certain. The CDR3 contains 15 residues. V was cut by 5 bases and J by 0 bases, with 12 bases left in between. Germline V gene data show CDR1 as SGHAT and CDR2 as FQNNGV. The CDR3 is CASSDAEVSTDTQYF. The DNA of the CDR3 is TGTGCCAGCAGCGACGCAGAGGTTAGCACAGATACGCAGTATTTT.

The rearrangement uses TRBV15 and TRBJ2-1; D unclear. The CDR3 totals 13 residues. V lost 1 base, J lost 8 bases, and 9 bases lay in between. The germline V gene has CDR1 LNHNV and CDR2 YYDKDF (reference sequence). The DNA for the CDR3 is TGTGCCACCAGCAGAGGTCGGTTTGATGAGCAGTTCTTC. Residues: CATSRGRFDEQFF.